This entry lists 13 T cell receptor beta chains sequenced from one sample in a study of control samples from healthy donors and cancer patients. The protocol was immunoSEQ multiplex PCR, while the TCRdb copy is restricted to in-frame clones and leaves out a portion. The sample includes some 130,000 clones, around nine tenths of them seen just once. What was sequenced was blood. The receptors were sampled from a man aged 25 to 40 in good health.

This sequence joins TRBV15 and TRBJ2-5; TRBD1 agrees at 8 bases. The CDR3 length is 16 residues. Germline CDR1 and CDR2: LNHNV and YYDKDF (reference sequence). Losses at the gene ends were 3 bases for V and 2 bases for J; bases not matched to a gene: 8. Here the CDR3 reads CATSSSGQGLQETQYF. Here the CDR3 DNA reads TGTGCCACCAGCAGTTCCGGACAGGGCCTTCAAGAGACCCAGTACTTC.

A single count supports this clone. The chain has TRBV19 and TRBJ1-5, with 8 bases identical to TRBD1. The CDR3 sequence is 13 residues long. J was trimmed by 6 bases and V by 5 bases; bases with no gene match: 3. Germline V lookup: CDR1 LNHDA, CDR2 SQIVND (reference sequence). The CDR3 coding sequence is TGTGCCAGTAGTGTGGACAGGGTTCAGCCCCAGCATTTT. This gives the protein CASSVDRVQPQHF.

The chain recombines TRBV7-2 with TRBJ1-3; no reliable D call. Germline loops: CDR1 SGHTA, CDR2 FQGNSA. The CDR3 length is 17 residues. Trimming stripped 4 bases from V and 0 bases from J, with 16 bases between. For the CDR3, the DNA is TGTGCCAGCAGCTCCCCTGGAGGCAGCAGCTCTGGAAACACCATATATTTT. This translates into CASSSPGGSSSGNTIYF.

The chain recombines TRBV30 with TRBJ1-1; 7 bases line up with TRBD1. Trimming took 4 bases from V and 4 from J; bases not matched to a gene: 15. Germline assignment: CDR1 GTSNPN and CDR2 SVGIG (reference sequence). CDR3 length equals 16 residues. CDR3 sequence reads: CAWNLRQGFMFTEAFF. The CDR3 DNA is TGTGCCTGGAATCTTCGACAGGGTTTCATGTTCACTGAAGCTTTCTTT.

V gene TRBV11-1 combines with J gene TRBJ2-1; 10 bases agree with TRBD2. J lost 10 bases, V lost 5 bases, and 8 bases had no gene match. This CDR3 contains 14 residues. Germline values: CDR1 SGHAT, CDR2 FQDESV (reference sequence). The CDR3 sequence: CASSLKREGREQFF. In DNA, the CDR3 is TGTGCCAGCAGCCTAAAGCGGGAGGGCCGCGAGCAGTTCTTC.

About this clone: An end of the junction does not agree with germline; a read error may underlie this. The chain has TRBV3-1 (or the pseudogene TRBV3-2) and TRBJ2-5, with TRBD1 matching 10 bases. In germline, CDR1 is LGHDT, CDR2 YNNKEL (reference sequence). CDR3 length equals 15 residues. The CDR3: CASSPGTGDSEAQYF. The CDR3 DNA sequence: TGTGCCAGCAGTCCCGGGACAGGGGACTCAGAGGCCCAGTACTTC.

This sequence joins TRBV4-2 and TRBJ2-2; D unclear. This CDR3 contains 16 residues. Germline values: CDR1 LGHNA, CDR2 YNFKEQ. V was clipped by 0 bases and J by 2 bases, with 10 bases between them. In DNA, the CDR3 is TGTGCCAGCAGCCAAGACGAACGCCTAAACACCGGGGAGCTGTTTTTT. The encoded protein is CASSQDERLNTGELFF.

J is TRBJ2-1 and V is TRBV6-2 or TRBV6-3; 7 bases match TRBD1. CDR3 length equals 15 residues. Trimming removed 6 bases from V and 0 bases from J; junction bases left unmatched: 5. The V gene's germline CDR1 is MNHEY and CDR2 SVGEGT. The CDR3 sequence is CASSPGDSSYNEQFF. CDR3 coding DNA: TGTGCCAGCAGCCCCGGGGACAGCTCCTACAATGAGCAGTTCTTC.

The chain recombines TRBV14 with TRBJ1-2, with D unclear. The V end was cut by 1 base, the J end by 7 bases, with 10 bases between. The CDR3 is 13 amino acids. Germline CDR1 is SGHDN and CDR2 is FVKESK. The CDR3 bases are TGTGCCAGCAGCCAAGTGTCCTGGGGTGGCTACACCTTC. Protein sequence: CASSQVSWGGYTF. Filled out from reference TRBV14 and TRBJ1-2, the complete variable domain reads EAGVTQFPSHSVIEKGQTVTLRCDPISGHDNLYWYRRVMGKEIKFLLHFVKESKQDESGMPNNRFLAERTGGTYSTLKVQPAELEDSGVYFCASSQVSWGGYTFGSGTRLTVV.

The rearrangement joins TRBV6-5 to TRBJ1-1; 8 nucleotides agree with TRBD1. Germline V gives CDR1 MNHEY, CDR2 SVGAGI. Germline trimming cut 7 bases from V and 7 bases from J; bases unmatched to any gene: 11. The CDR3 length is 14 residues. CDR3 DNA sequence: TGTGCCAGCACCAAGACAGGGGAAATTCGTGAAGCTTTCTTT. Its protein is CASTKTGEIREAFF.

The chain uses TRBV19 and TRBJ1-2; D might be TRBD1 (6 bases). V lost 2 bases to trimming and J lost 0 bases, with 7 bases between them. Per germline, CDR1 LNHDA and CDR2 SQIVND (reference sequence). This CDR3 has 14 amino acids. This CDR3 is CASSIYRANYGYTF. In DNA, the CDR3 is TGTGCCAGTAGTATATACAGGGCTAACTATGGCTACACCTTC.

The chain employs TRBV5-4 and TRBJ1-3; no firm D call. V was clipped by 4 bases and J by 2 bases, with 10 bases between them. This CDR3 contains 14 residues. CDR1 and CDR2 (germline): SGHNT, YYREEE (reference sequence). The CDR3 sequence: CASSRGLTGNTIYF. CDR3 in DNA: TGTGCCAGCAGCCGAGGGCTAACTGGAAACACCATATATTTT.

This chain links TRBV5-6 with TRBJ2-1, with 10 bases aligning to TRBD1. Trimming at V came to 1 base and at J to 8 bases, leaving 6 bases not matched to a gene. This CDR3 spans 15 amino acids. Germline assignment: CDR1 SGHDT and CDR2 YYEEEE. The CDR3 reads CASSLWRQGAYEQFF. CDR3 sequence (DNA): TGTGCCAGCAGCTTGTGGAGACAGGGGGCTTATGAGCAGTTCTTC.